A selection of T cell receptor beta chains follows, all from one sample in a study of shared clonotypes between healthy human individuals. The data were produced by immunoSEQ multiplex PCR, yet TCRdb's version contains in-frame clones alone and is incomplete. The sample carries about 2.3 million clones, around 93% recorded once. Sample: naive CD4+ T cells from PBMCs. These receptors all stem from a man between 18 and 29 years old in good health. Some clones in this sample may be carry-over from other donors' samples. Both conserved end residues are part of each CDR3. D genes are given only for firm matches. Size is omitted from some rows. Given values are once, few, many or a class for expanded clones.

d_call | j_call | v_call | clone_size | cdr3_nt | cdr3_aa
TRBD1 | TRBJ1-1 | TRBV7-8 | - | TGTGCCAGCAGCTCGGACAGGGGGCTCGGGGCTTTCTTT | CASSSDRGLGAFF
TRBD2 | TRBJ2-2 | TRBV28 | - | TGTGCCAGCACCCCCTTTGGTAGCGGGATATCCGGGGAGCTGTTTTTT | CASTPFGSGISGELFF
TRBD1 | TRBJ1-1 | TRBV2 | - | TGTGCCAGCATTAGGGACAGGGGGCTTGGTGAAGCTTTCTTT | CASIRDRGLGEAFF
- | TRBJ1-2 | TRBV6-1 | - | TGTGCCAGCAGTGAAGAACGCAGGGGAGGTATCCCGAACTATGGCTACACCTTC | CASSEERRGGIPNYGYTF
TRBD2 | TRBJ2-7 | TRBV5-1 | - | TGCGCCAGCAGCTTTAGCGGGAGGGCGTACGAGCAGTACTTC | CASSFSGRAYEQYF
- | TRBJ2-2 | TRBV7-9 | - | TGTGCCAGCAGCCAACAGGTGACCGGGGAGCTGTTTTTT | CASSQQVTGELFF
TRBD1 | TRBJ1-5 | TRBV6-5 | - | TGTGCCAGCAGTTACTCGCCGGGACAGACTCAGCATTTT | CASSYSPGQTQHF
- | TRBJ2-7 | TRBV5-1 | - | TGCGCCAGCAGCTCGACCCAATATAGCGGTGAGGAGCAGTACTTC | CASSSTQYSGEEQYF
TRBD1 | TRBJ2-5 | TRBV28 | once | TGTGCCAGCAGCTTGGTCGATTATACTCCAGGGGGCACGGAGACCCAGTACTTC | CASSLVDYTPGGTETQYF
TRBD1 | TRBJ1-5 | TRBV28 | - | TGTGCCAGCAGTAGGGACAGGTGGAATCAGCCCCAGCATTTT | CASSRDRWNQPQHF
- | TRBJ1-5 | TRBV6-6 | - | TGTGCCAGCAGTTACCTTTCGGGGCCTCAGCCCCAGCATTTT | CASSYLSGPQPQHF
- | TRBJ1-1 | TRBV7-2 | - | TGTGCCAGCAGCCCGGGGGGGCGATCTCGGAACACTGAAGCTTTCTTT | CASSPGGRSRNTEAFF
TRBD1 | TRBJ1-1 | TRBV19 | - | TGTGCCAGTAGTATAGCAGGGGGGGCGATGAACACTGAAGCTTTCTTT | CASSIAGGAMNTEAFF
- | TRBJ2-5 | TRBV7-6 | - | TGTGCCAGCAGTCCCCGGGTCTTCGGGGAGACCCAGTACTTC | CASSPRVFGETQYF
- | TRBJ2-1 | TRBV27 | - | TGTGCCAGCTCTTGGGGTTCCTACAATGAGCAGTTCTTC | CASSWGSYNEQFF
TRBD1 | TRBJ1-4 | TRBV18 | - | TGTGCCAGCTCACCCAGCCAGGGGGCAACTAATGAAAAACTGTTTTTT | CASSPSQGATNEKLFF
- | TRBJ1-1 | TRBV27 | - | TGTGCCAGCAGTTCACAGTGGGGCACTGAAGCTTTCTTT | CASSSQWGTEAFF
TRBD2 | TRBJ2-1 | TRBV19 | - | TGTGCCAGTAGTATAGGGGGAGCTAGCGGTTCGAGGGAGCAGTTCTTC | CASSIGGASGSREQFF
TRBD1 | TRBJ1-2 | TRBV7-3 | - | TGTGCCAGCAGCTTTGGACAGGGCTATGGCTACACCTTC | CASSFGQGYGYTF
- | TRBJ2-7 | TRBV30 | - | TGTGCCTGGAGGACGGGCTACGAGCAGTACTTC | CAWRTGYEQYF